The 31 T cell receptor beta chains listed next were all sequenced from one sample in a study of CD8+ T cells in alopecia areata (dated 2018 in TCRdb). The intended sense of this specimen's time point label: baseline before oral tofacitinib. Library preparation used the immunoSEQ multiplex PCR assay. RNA was extracted from all samples and reverse transcribed into cDNA as template for TCR sequencing. TCRdb retrieved this table from immuneACCESS and kept in-frame rearrangements only. Not all clones are present; in checked studies, unresolved V genes account for under half, and no reason is known for the remainder. The sample profile shows around 140,000 clones; roughly 46% of them were found once. The ten largest clones capture 0.85% to 1% of the sample. Sequencing used CD4+ T cells sorted from blood, obtained at week 0. These receptors all come from a human donor with alopecia areata.

The chain carries TRBV2 and TRBJ2-6; no clear D gene. The germline V gene encodes CDR1 SNHLY and CDR2 FYNNEI. V was clipped by 6 bases and J by 0 bases, with 9 bases between them. The CDR3 sequence is 15 residues long. CDR3 residues: CASRGTSSGANVLTF. CDR3 sequence (DNA): TGTGCCAGCAGGGGAACGTCCTCTGGGGCCAACGTCCTGACTTTC.

The chain combines TRBV9 with TRBJ2-7; 8 bases line up with TRBD1. The V and J ends lost 4 bases and 5 bases, in that order; junction bases with no gene match: 11. Germline loops: CDR1 SGDLS, CDR2 YYNGEE. This CDR3 comprises 15 residues. In DNA form, the CDR3 reads TGTGCCAGCAGCCGAGATCAGGGGGCTAAGGACGAGCAGTACTTC. It specifies CASSRDQGAKDEQYF.

This clone was observed a handful of times. The chain uses TRBV29-1 and TRBJ2-7, with a possible D match to TRBD1 (6 bases). V lost 4 bases and J lost 5, with 9 bases in between. This CDR3 region has 11 residues. Germline V lookup: CDR1 SQVTM, CDR2 ANQGSEA. As DNA, the CDR3 is TGCAGCGTTGCAGGGGCCCACGAGCAGTACTTC. It is translated as CSVAGAHEQYF.

The V call is TRBV7-9, the J call TRBJ1-2, with a tentative D call TRBD1 (5 bases). Germline values: CDR1 SEHNR, CDR2 FQNEAQ (reference sequence). The CDR3 is made up of 13 amino acids. With 3 bases removed from V and 4 bases from J, the gap between germline ends came to 9 bases. CDR3 sequence reads: CASSFTGTYGYTF. The CDR3 coding sequence is TGTGCCAGCAGCTTCACCGGGACCTATGGCTACACCTTC.

This clone came up a few times. The genes are TRBV6-5 and TRBJ2-5, with TRBD1 matching over 9 bases. The ends lost 6 bases at V and 5 bases at J; junction bases unmatched: 7. Per the germline V gene, CDR1 is MNHEY and CDR2 is SVGAGI. This CDR3 contains 14 residues. CDR3 amino acids: CASRKQGARETQYF. For the CDR3, the DNA is TGTGCCAGCAGGAAACAGGGGGCGAGGGAGACCCAGTACTTC.

V and J are TRBV4-2 and TRBJ1-2; D remains unclear. CDR3 length equals 13 residues. Germline V gene data show CDR1 as LGHNA and CDR2 as YNFKEQ. Trimming left V 0 bases short and J 8 bases short, with 10 bases between. The CDR3: CASSQEVGGGYTF. The CDR3 nucleotides read TGTGCCAGCAGCCAAGAAGTGGGTGGGGGCTACACCTTC.

The chain uses TRBV15 and TRBJ2-5; D ambiguous. CDR3 length: 15 residues. Germline V CDR1 and CDR2: LNHNV, YYDKDF (reference sequence). V lost 5 bases, J lost 4 bases, and 17 bases lay in between. The CDR3, as DNA: TGTGCCACCAGCCCCGCCTTTGTAGGGCCAGAGACCCAGTACTTC. Translation gives CATSPAFVGPETQYF.

The chain carries TRBV30 and TRBJ1-3; D gene unclear. Germline values: CDR1 GTSNPN, CDR2 SVGIG (reference sequence). The CDR3 loop spans 14 amino acids. The germline V and J ends were trimmed by 2 bases and 0 bases, with 8 bases remaining between them. The CDR3: CAWSPGSSGNTIYF. The CDR3 coding sequence is TGTGCCTGGAGTCCGGGCAGCTCTGGAAACACCATATATTTT.

The chain is built from TRBV29-1 and TRBJ2-1, with TRBD2 as a possible D gene (7 bases). CDR3 length equals 14 residues. Trimming took off 6 bases at V and 8 bases at J, with 20 bases between the two ends. From germline, CDR1 is SQVTM and CDR2 ANQGSEA. Written as DNA, the CDR3 is TGCAGCGTCTGGGGGGGAACAGGGAAGGATGAGCAGTTCTTC. Its protein product is CSVWGGTGKDEQFF.

The V gene is TRBV5-1, the J gene TRBJ2-4; a possible D gene is TRBD1 (5 bases). The germline CDR1 and CDR2 sequences are SGHRS and YFSETQ. This CDR3 region has 15 residues. The germline V and J ends were trimmed by 4 bases and 0 bases, with 11 bases remaining between them. CDR3 in amino acids: CASSDDSLAKNIQYF. Here the CDR3 DNA reads TGCGCCAGCAGCGACGACAGTCTAGCCAAAAACATTCAGTACTTC.

V and J are TRBV29-1 and TRBJ2-7, with D unclear. This CDR3 region has 13 residues. The germline V gene encodes CDR1 SQVTM and CDR2 ANQGSEA. The CDR3 loop is CSVRESGPGEQYF. DNA of the CDR3: TGCAGTGTACGTGAATCTGGGCCCGGCGAGCAGTACTTC.

This clone showed up just a few times. The chain carries TRBV30 and TRBJ2-3; D remains ambiguous. In germline, CDR1 is GTSNPN, CDR2 SVGIG (reference sequence). V lost 0 bases, J lost 0 bases, and 10 bases lay in between. The length of the CDR3 is 15 residues. In DNA, the CDR3 is TGTGCCTGGAGTGTACCCCGGGCTAGCACAGATACGCAGTATTTT. Translation: CAWSVPRASTDTQYF.

The chain uses TRBV20-1 and TRBJ1-2; tentatively, D is TRBD1 (5 bases). The V end was cut by 4 bases, the J end by 6 bases, with 9 bases between. CDR1 DFQATT and CDR2 SNEGSKA come from the germline V gene (reference sequence). This CDR3 comprises 11 residues. CDR3 loop: CSAMPGNGYTF. As DNA, the CDR3 is TGCAGTGCTATGCCAGGGAATGGCTACACCTTC.

The chain links TRBV18 to TRBJ1-5, with D perhaps matching TRBD1 (6 bases). Germline values: CDR1 KGHSH, CDR2 LQKENI. The CDR3 covers 14 residues. Trimming removed 4 bases from V and 5 bases from J, with 12 bases in between. CDR3 amino acids: CASSLNREDQPQHF. The CDR3, as DNA: TGTGCCAGCTCACTAAACAGGGAAGATCAGCCCCAGCATTTT. Filled out from reference TRBV18 and TRBJ1-5, the complete variable domain reads NAGVMQNPRHLVRRRGQEARLRCSPMKGHSHVYWYRQLPEEGLKFMVYLQKENIIDESGMPKERFSAEFPKEGPSILRIQQVVRGDSAAYFCASSLNREDQPQHFGDGTRLSIL.

This chain links TRBV29-1 with TRBJ2-1; 7 nucleotides match TRBD2. The germline V gene has CDR1 SQVTM and CDR2 ANQGSEA. CDR3 length equals 11 residues. Trimming cost V 6 bases and J 9 bases; bases outside gene matches: 5. This CDR3 reads CSVRGESEQFF. CDR3 coding DNA: TGCAGCGTACGGGGGGAGAGTGAGCAGTTCTTC.

The CDR3 sequence: CASSRGQGNTEAFF. The CDR3 bases are TGCGCCAGCAGCCGGGGACAGGGTAACACTGAAGCTTTCTTT. The J gene is TRBJ1-1, the V gene TRBV4-1; the match to TRBD1 covers 9 bases. CDR3 length equals 14 residues. Unmatched junction bases numbered 2, after V lost 4 bases and J lost 2 bases. Germline values: CDR1 MGHRA, CDR2 YSYEKL.

The V and J genes are TRBV6-5 and TRBJ2-7; no definite D call. CDR3 length: 13 residues. Trimming left V 6 bases short and J 2 bases short, with 11 bases between. CDR1 is MNHEY, CDR2 SVGAGI, per germline. The CDR3 protein is CASRNPLTYEQYF. For the CDR3, the DNA is TGTGCCAGCAGGAACCCCCTCACCTACGAGCAGTACTTC.

The J gene is TRBJ2-2, the V gene TRBV11-2; 11 bases map to TRBD2. The CDR3 is 17 residues long. The V and J ends lost 6 bases and 1 base, in that order; junction bases with no gene match: 7. Germline loops: CDR1 SGHAT, CDR2 FQNNGV. The DNA of the CDR3 is TGTGCCAGCAGTTTTCGACTAGCGGGGAGGAACACCGGGGAGCTGTTTTTT. This gives the protein CASSFRLAGRNTGELFF.

This clone was counted only a few times. This sequence joins TRBV29-1 and TRBJ2-7; D possibly corresponds to TRBD1 (6 bases). The CDR3 extends over 14 amino acids. CDR1 and CDR2 from the germline V gene are SQVTM and ANQGSEA. V was pared by 5 bases and J by 0 bases, with 14 bases between. The CDR3 DNA is TGCAGCGTTAGTGGACAGAGATACTCCTACGAGCAGTACTTC. Translated: CSVSGQRYSYEQYF.

The genes are TRBV7-9 and TRBJ1-2; possibly TRBD1 for D (5 bases). The germline V gene has CDR1 SEHNR and CDR2 FQNEAQ (reference sequence). Trimming removed 5 bases from V and 4 bases from J, with 11 bases in between. This CDR3 spans 13 amino acids. CDR3: CASSPDGGYGYTF. DNA of the CDR3: TGTGCCAGCAGCCCGGACGGGGGCTATGGCTACACCTTC.

This chain links TRBV5-1 with TRBJ1-2, with 9 bases that match TRBD1. Germline V CDR1 and CDR2: SGHRS, YFSETQ. This CDR3 spans 13 amino acids. J lost 4 bases, V lost 5 bases, and 3 bases had no gene match. The CDR3 region is CASSPGQGYGYTF. The DNA of the CDR3 is TGCGCCAGCAGTCCGGGACAGGGCTATGGCTACACCTTC.

This clone was picked up many times. The sample holds other DNA sequences that translate to the same CDR3. This chain links TRBV18 with TRBJ1-4; D is undetermined. The CDR3 totals 13 residues. Germline V gene data show CDR1 as KGHSH and CDR2 as LQKENI. V lost 3 bases to trimming and J lost 7 bases, with 9 bases between them. CDR3 in DNA: TGTGCCAGCTCACCCGACCGGGGTGAAAAACTGTTTTTT. Translated: CASSPDRGEKLFF.

The chain links TRBV25-1 to TRBJ2-5; 7 bases agree with TRBD2. Germline lookup yields CDR1 MGHDK and CDR2 SYGVNS. The CDR3 runs to 14 residues. With V trimmed by 9 bases and J by 5 bases, 12 bases remained unmatched. CDR3 nucleotide sequence: TGTGCCAGTGGAATGGCGGGGGATAGGGAGACCCAGTACTTC. Translating gives CASGMAGDRETQYF.

J is TRBJ2-1 and V is TRBV6-5; 9 bases are a match to TRBD1. Germline trimming cut 7 bases from V and 12 bases from J; bases unmatched to any gene: 10. The CDR3 sequence is 13 residues long. Germline assignment: CDR1 MNHEY and CDR2 SVGAGI. The CDR3 sequence is CASTPGQGRSQFF. CDR3 DNA sequence: TGTGCCAGCACTCCGGGACAGGGAAGATCGCAGTTCTTC.

The rearrangement links TRBV4-1 to TRBJ2-1, with D perhaps given as TRBD1 or TRBD2 (6 bases each). Germline V lookup: CDR1 MGHRA, CDR2 YSYEKL. Trimming shortened V by 0 bases and J by 1 base, and 13 bases separated the two germline ends. The CDR3 runs to 17 residues. As DNA, the CDR3 is TGCGCCAGCAGCCAAGACCTGGGGGCGGGATCCTACAATGAGCAGTTCTTC. It specifies CASSQDLGAGSYNEQFF.

The chain carries TRBV6-6 and TRBJ1-5; tentatively, D is TRBD1 (5 bases). CDR1 is MNHNY and CDR2 is SVGAGI in the germline V gene (reference sequence). CDR3 length: 15 residues. Trimming shortened V by 6 bases and J by 1 base, and 13 bases separated the two germline ends. CDR3 sequence reads: CASSRTGVSNQPQHF. CDR3 nucleotides: TGTGCCAGCAGCAGAACAGGAGTCAGCAATCAGCCCCAGCATTTT.

The V and J genes are TRBV25-1 and TRBJ1-2; D possibly corresponds to TRBD1 (5 bases). With 6 bases removed from V and 8 bases from J, the gap between germline ends came to 19 bases. Germline loops: CDR1 MGHDK, CDR2 SYGVNS. This CDR3 contains 14 residues. CDR3 region: CASSAGLTLGGYTF. The CDR3 DNA follows: TGTGCCAGCAGCGCGGGACTGACCCTTGGAGGCTACACCTTC.

In this sample, this clone turned up a few times. The chain joins TRBV4-1 to TRBJ2-7; TRBD2 matches at 9 bases. The germline V gene encodes CDR1 MGHRA and CDR2 YSYEKL. This CDR3 contains 15 residues. Trimming took 0 bases from V and 4 from J; bases not matched to a gene: 4. The CDR3: CASSQDVAGVYEQYF. The CDR3 DNA reads TGCGCCAGCAGCCAAGATGTAGCGGGAGTGTACGAGCAGTACTTC.

This sequence joins TRBV4-1 and TRBJ2-2, with 8 positions matching TRBD2. Germline V CDR1 and CDR2: MGHRA, YSYEKL. J lost 0 bases, V lost 0 bases, and 6 bases had no gene match. The CDR3 has 18 amino acids. The CDR3 spells CASSQEPRGGPNTGELFF. In DNA, the CDR3 is TGCGCCAGCAGCCAAGAGCCTCGGGGGGGGCCGAACACCGGGGAGCTGTTTTTT.

In this sample, this clone turned up a few times. The gene calls are TRBV4-1 and TRBJ2-2, with TRBD1 matching over 7 bases. Germline assignment: CDR1 MGHRA and CDR2 YSYEKL. V trimming: 1 base; J trimming: 5 bases; junction bases outside the gene matches: 7. The CDR3 loop spans 16 amino acids. The CDR3: CASSQATGVVTGELFF. CDR3 nucleotides: TGCGCCAGCAGCCAAGCTACAGGGGTCGTAACCGGGGAGCTGTTTTTT.

The chain combines TRBV2 with TRBJ2-1, with 10 bases identical to TRBD2. The CDR3 consists of 15 residues. CDR1 and CDR2 from the germline V gene are SNHLY and FYNNEI. The junction had 9 bases not matched to a gene; V was cut back by 4 bases and J by 9 bases. The CDR3 coding sequence is TGTGCCAGCAGTGGTCTAGCGGGAGTTACGGCTGAGCAGTTCTTC. This translates into CASSGLAGVTAEQFF.